This TCR beta chain is drawn from a study of monozygotic twins with inflammatory bowel disease. Study conclusions and caveats: Differences in immunosuppressive treatment may have been a source of added variability in patient repertoires.

The CDR3 runs 14 residues. The V gene's germline CDR1 is SGHRS and CDR2 YFSETQ. Researchers used template switching to add UMIs featuring a 6-nucleotide sample barcode. TCRalpha and TCRbeta cDNA underwent two nested PCRs of 16 and 9 cycles. TCRdb reprocessed the 5' RACE reads and stores each CDR3 protein as one record, lacking DNA. The table lists 310,000 or so distinct CDR3 sequences. Concerning this clonotype: Its antigen is still unknown.

The chain links TRBV5-1 to TRBJ2-1; the TCRdb call, TRBD1, lacks DNA for checking. The sample was blood. The TCR sequence derives from a human donor with ulcerative colitis or Crohn's disease, or a healthy co-twin of an affected twin (not recorded which). CDR3 residues: CASTLTGSYNEQFF.